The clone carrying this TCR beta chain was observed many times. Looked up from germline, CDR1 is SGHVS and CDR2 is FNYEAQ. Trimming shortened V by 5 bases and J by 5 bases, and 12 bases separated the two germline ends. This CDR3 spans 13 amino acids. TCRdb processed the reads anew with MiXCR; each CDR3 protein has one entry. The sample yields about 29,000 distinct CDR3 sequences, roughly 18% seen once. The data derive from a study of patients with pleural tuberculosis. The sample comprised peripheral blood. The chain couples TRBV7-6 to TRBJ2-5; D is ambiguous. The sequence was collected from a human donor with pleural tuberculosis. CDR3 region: CASSPGLRETQYF. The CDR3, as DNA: TGTGCCAGCAGCCCAGGCCTCCGGGAGACCCAGTACTTC.